Presented here are 4 T cell receptor beta chains from one specimen sequenced in a study of PD-L1 blockade in urothelial cancer. The table came from immunoSEQ multiplex PCR; TCRdb's copy has only in-frame clones and leaves some out. Among approximately 90,000 clones listed, 85% to 90% were seen once. Time point denoted: pretreatment peripheral blood. The sample in question was PBMCs, obtained around atezolizumab (anti-PD-L1) treatment. The receptors originated from a man aged 55 to 70 with urothelial cancer.

The chain employs TRBV7-2 and TRBJ2-1; 7 bases line up with TRBD1. This CDR3 contains 15 residues. CDR1 SGHTA and CDR2 FQGNSA come from the germline V gene. The J segment lost 5 bases and the V segment lost 2 bases, leaving 6 bases of the junction unmatched. The CDR3 DNA follows: TGTGCCAGCAGCTTATGGGGGACAGCCAACAATGAGCAGTTCTTC. This encodes CASSLWGTANNEQFF.

The chain employs TRBV6-5 and TRBJ2-7; 9 bases are shared with TRBD1. CDR1 and CDR2 from the germline V gene are MNHEY and SVGAGI. After removal of 0 bases from V and 5 bases from J, the junction contained 5 bases not matched to a gene. This CDR3 is built from 15 residues. The CDR3: CASSYSYRGLDEQYF. Here the CDR3 DNA reads TGTGCCAGCAGTTACTCATACAGGGGGCTCGACGAGCAGTACTTC.

CDR3: CASSWGQGSNQPQHF. CDR3 DNA: TGTGCCAGCAGTTGGGGACAGGGAAGCAATCAGCCCCAGCATTTT. V usage is TRBV27 and J usage is TRBJ1-5; 9 nucleotides agree with TRBD1. Unmatched junction bases numbered 2, after V lost 4 bases and J lost 1 base. Germline CDR1 and CDR2: MNHEY and SMNVEV (reference sequence). CDR3 length: 15 amino acids.

This clone was seen a handful of times. This sequence joins TRBV6-1 and TRBJ1-6; D is ambiguous. Between the trimmed V and J ends, which lost 1 base and 9 bases, there was a span of 7 bases. Germline CDR1 reads MNHNS; CDR2 reads SASEGT. The CDR3 is 13 residues long. The CDR3 nucleotides are TGTGCCAGCAGTGAAGTTCAGGTTTCACCCCTCCACTTT. The encoded protein is CASSEVQVSPLHF.